This entry concerns a single T cell receptor beta chain. A read error may account for a junction end that differs from germline. This sample stems from a study of blood T cell repertoires in COVID-19. The wider study: COVID-19 samples collected from the United States, Italy and Spain covered acute and convalescent phases.

The CDR3 totals 8 residues. Germline values: CDR1 LNHDA, CDR2 SQIVND (reference sequence). This table comes from immunoSEQ multiplex PCR, and its TCRdb copy is limited to in-frame clones, with some not included. This sample has about 240,000 clones, with about 90% found just once. Ages ranged from about 18 to 100 years, with residence in 24 US areas. Participants reported their clinical history, and cohort assignment relied on those reports. The receptor was isolated from a woman between 40 and 50 years old with acute COVID-19. This sequence joins TRBV19 and TRBJ1-6, with D tentatively TRBD1 (5 bases). Sequencing was carried out using PBMCs or T cells enriched from blood (not recorded which). The CDR3 here is CASSGGVF. CDR3 bases: TGTGCCAGTAGTGGAGGGGTTTTT.